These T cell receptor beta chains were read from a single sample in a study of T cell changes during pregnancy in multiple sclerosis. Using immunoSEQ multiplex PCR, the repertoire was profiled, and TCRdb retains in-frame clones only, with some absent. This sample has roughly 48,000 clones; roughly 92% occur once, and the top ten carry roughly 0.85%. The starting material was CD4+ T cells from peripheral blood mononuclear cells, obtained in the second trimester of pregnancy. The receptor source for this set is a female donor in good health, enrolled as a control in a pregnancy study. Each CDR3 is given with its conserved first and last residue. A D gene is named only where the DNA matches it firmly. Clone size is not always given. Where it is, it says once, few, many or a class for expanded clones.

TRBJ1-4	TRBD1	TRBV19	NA	CASSPGTGESEEKLFF	TGTGCCAGTAGTCCCGGGACAGGGGAATCTGAGGAAAAACTGTTTTTT
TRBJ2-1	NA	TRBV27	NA	CASSSPLEQFF	TGTGCCAGCAGTTCCCCCCTTGAGCAGTTCTTC
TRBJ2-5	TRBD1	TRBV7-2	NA	CASSPETRGPVFETQYF	TGTGCCAGCAGCCCGGAAACCAGGGGGCCCGTTTTTGAGACCCAGTACTTC
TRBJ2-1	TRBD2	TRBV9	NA	CASSVPAGGPEQFF	TGTGCCAGCAGCGTACCAGCGGGAGGCCCTGAGCAGTTCTTC
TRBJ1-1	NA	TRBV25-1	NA	CASSDPQGSDTEAFF	TGTGCCAGCAGTGATCCACAGGGTAGCGACACTGAAGCTTTCTTT
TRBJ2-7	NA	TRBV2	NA	CASLPDSYEQYF	TGTGCCAGCCTGCCGGACAGCTACGAGCAGTACTTC
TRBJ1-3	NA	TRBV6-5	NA	CASSARQFSGNTIYF	TGTGCCAGCAGTGCGCGACAGTTCTCTGGAAACACCATATATTTT
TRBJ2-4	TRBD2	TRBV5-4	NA	CASSPTRGAGKNIQYF	TGTGCCAGCAGCCCCACGCGGGGGGCCGGAAAAAACATTCAGTACTTC
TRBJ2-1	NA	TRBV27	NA	CASSFRLGSEQFF	TGTGCCAGCAGTTTCCGACTAGGGTCTGAGCAGTTCTTC
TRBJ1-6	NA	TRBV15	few	CATSRDPRGKLNSPLHF	TGTGCCACCAGCAGAGATCCGCGAGGGAAACTCAATTCACCCCTCCACTTT
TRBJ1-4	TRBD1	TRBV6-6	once	CASSQDRDTEKLFF	TGTGCCAGCAGTCAAGACAGGGATACTGAAAAACTGTTTTTT
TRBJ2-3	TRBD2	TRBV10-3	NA	CAIRLAGGDTQYF	TGTGCCATCAGACTAGCGGGAGGAGATACGCAGTATTTT
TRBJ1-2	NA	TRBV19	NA	CASMDTPRPGYTF	TGTGCCAGTATGGACACCCCGAGGCCTGGCTACACCTTC
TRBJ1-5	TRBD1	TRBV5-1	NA	CASSPRQGMQPQHF	TGCGCCAGCAGCCCCAGACAGGGAATGCAGCCCCAGCATTTT
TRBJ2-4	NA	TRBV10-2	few	CASSERSGIQYF	TGCGCCAGCAGTGAGAGGAGCGGCATTCAGTACTTC
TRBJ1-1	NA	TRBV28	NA	CASSLPGLGTEAFF	TGTGCCAGCAGTTTACCAGGATTGGGCACTGAAGCTTTCTTT
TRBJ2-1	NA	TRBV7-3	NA	CASSFGSSYNEQFF	TGTGCCAGCAGCTTCGGGAGCTCCTACAATGAGCAGTTCTTC
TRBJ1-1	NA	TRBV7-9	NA	CASSFMGLLNTEAFF	TGTGCCAGCAGCTTCATGGGCCTGTTGAACACTGAAGCTTTCTTT
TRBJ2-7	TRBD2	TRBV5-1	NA	CASSLREGYEQYF	TGCGCCAGCAGCTTGAGGGAGGGCTACGAGCAGTACTTC
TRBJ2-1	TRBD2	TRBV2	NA	CASRGTSGLNEQFF	TGTGCCAGCAGAGGGACTAGCGGTCTCAATGAGCAGTTCTTC
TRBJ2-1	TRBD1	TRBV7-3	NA	CASSAGTGGYNEQFF	TGTGCCAGCAGCGCGGGGACAGGGGGGTACAATGAGCAGTTCTTC
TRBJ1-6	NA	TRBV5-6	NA	CASSFRTAYNSPLHF	TGTGCCAGCAGCTTTAGGACAGCCTATAATTCACCCCTCCACTTT
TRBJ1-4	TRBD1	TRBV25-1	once	CASSDRGPTNEKLFF	TGTGCCAGCAGTGACAGGGGGCCCACTAATGAAAAACTGTTTTTT